The clone carrying this T cell receptor (beta chain) was found many times. What it binds is not known. Used for diagnoses were clinical symptoms, serum thyroxine and TRAb, thyroid ultrasound and orbital computed tomography. PBMCs were obtained from 10 ml fresh peripheral blood. These data belong to a study of T cells in Graves' hyperthyroidism and ophthalmopathy. Study-wide results and caveats: Onset of ophthalmopathy came a median about 6.5 months after the model predicted it. In simple terms, a model built on 13 V-J features told ophthalmopathy apart from stable hyperthyroidism.

The source material, RNA transcripts, was used to amplify TCR beta CDR3 regions. The study used the HTBI primer set for a first-round RT-PCR of the TCR CDR3. TCRdb itself ran the multiplex PCR reads through MiXCR, one entry per CDR3 protein. The data contain a few hundred thousand distinct CDR3 sequences, 15% to 17% of them singletons. The CDR3 covers 14 residues. Germline V gives CDR1 LGHDT, CDR2 YNNKEL (reference sequence). V dropped 4 bases and J dropped 1; count of bases not matched to a gene: 3. The chain joins TRBV3-1 to TRBJ2-7, with 8 bases fitting TRBD2. The receptor's source is a woman aged 25-40 years with Graves' hyperthyroidism. Sequenced sample: blood. CDR3 residues: CASSPTSASYEQYF. DNA for the CDR3: TGTGCCAGCAGCCCGACTAGCGCGTCCTACGAGCAGTACTTC.